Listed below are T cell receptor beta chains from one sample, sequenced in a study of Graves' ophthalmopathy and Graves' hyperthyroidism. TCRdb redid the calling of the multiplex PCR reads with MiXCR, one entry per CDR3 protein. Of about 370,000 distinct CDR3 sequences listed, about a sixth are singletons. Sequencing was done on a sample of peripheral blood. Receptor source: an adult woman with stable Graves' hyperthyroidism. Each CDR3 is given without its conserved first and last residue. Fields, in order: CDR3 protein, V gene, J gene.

cdr3_aa: ASRDRGTSGGQY
v_call: TRBV6-2/TRBV6-3
j_call: TRBJ2-7

cdr3_aa: ASSFGGSGSVDEQY
v_call: TRBV11-2
j_call: TRBJ2-7

cdr3_aa: ASSHPAQFYTGELF
v_call: TRBV28
j_call: TRBJ2-2

cdr3_aa: ASSLLIPGLMETQY
v_call: TRBV6-1
j_call: TRBJ2-5

cdr3_aa: ASSQTANYGYT
v_call: TRBV5-1
j_call: TRBJ1-2

cdr3_aa: ARGKQIDGELF
v_call: TRBV2
j_call: TRBJ2-2

cdr3_aa: ASSQQRRGETQY
v_call: TRBV28
j_call: TRBJ2-5

cdr3_aa: ASSFFEGAYTEAF
v_call: TRBV28
j_call: TRBJ1-1

cdr3_aa: ASNGLNGYT
v_call: TRBV28
j_call: TRBJ1-2

cdr3_aa: ASTAPYGETQY
v_call: TRBV27
j_call: TRBJ2-5

cdr3_aa: ASSPEPATGELF
v_call: TRBV7-3
j_call: TRBJ2-2

cdr3_aa: ASSPDSGQLYEQY
v_call: TRBV7-2
j_call: TRBJ2-7

cdr3_aa: ASSLSLAGAHEQY
v_call: TRBV28
j_call: TRBJ2-7

cdr3_aa: ATQAGGRKY
v_call: TRBV12-3/TRBV12-4
j_call: TRBJ2-7

cdr3_aa: SARDGGALGEAQY
v_call: TRBV20-1
j_call: TRBJ2-5

cdr3_aa: ASKPGLTNYGYT
v_call: TRBV27
j_call: TRBJ1-2

cdr3_aa: ASSTTVWAGANVLT
v_call: TRBV5-1
j_call: TRBJ2-6

cdr3_aa: ASSGQPGEAQY
v_call: TRBV2
j_call: TRBJ2-5

cdr3_aa: VWSVHASPLH
v_call: TRBV30
j_call: TRBJ1-6

cdr3_aa: SVGTVGTGELF
v_call: TRBV29-1
j_call: TRBJ2-2